The source of this TCR beta chain is a study of identical twins. This CDR3 has 14 amino acids. Germline values: CDR1 MNHEY, CDR2 SVGEGT. V lost 2 bases and J lost 8, with 13 bases in between. TCRdb recomputed calls from the 5' RACE reads with MiXCR, one row per CDR3 protein. The sample has about 500,000 distinct CDR3 sequences; 13% to 15% are singletons. These sequences were also reported in another study, on yellow fever vaccine responses in identical twins.

Specimen: CD4+ T cells sorted from blood. This TCR derives from a woman aged 18 to 35 in good health. The chain is built from TRBV6-2 or TRBV6-3 and TRBJ2-1; D is unresolved. CDR3 in amino acids: CASSYLPQFDEQFF. The CDR3 nucleotides are TGTGCCAGCAGTTACCTGCCTCAGTTCGATGAGCAGTTCTTC.